The 8 T cell receptor beta chains listed next were all sequenced from one sample in a study of cytomegalovirus exposure and HLA in healthy donors. The repertoire was sequenced with immunoSEQ multiplex PCR; TCRdb's copy has only in-frame clones and lacks some. The profile shows 150,000 to 200,000 clones, approximately 87% of them singletons. The sample was PBMCs. The receptors here all came from a woman between 25 and 40 years old in good health and CMV-seronegative.

J is TRBJ2-5 and V is TRBV6-5, with 7 positions matching TRBD2. Unmatched junction bases numbered 6, after V lost 0 bases and J lost 5 bases. This CDR3 is built from 15 residues. CDR1 and CDR2 from the germline V gene are MNHEY and SVGAGI. The CDR3 is CASSYSGRETETQYF. DNA of the CDR3: TGTGCCAGCAGTTACTCGGGGCGGGAGACGGAGACCCAGTACTTC.

This chain uses TRBV30 with TRBJ2-7, with TRBD1 matching over 9 bases. Trimming at V came to 4 bases and at J to 4 bases, leaving 2 bases not matched to a gene. The CDR3 loop spans 12 amino acids. CDR1 is GTSNPN, CDR2 SVGIG, per germline (reference sequence). The CDR3, as DNA: TGTGCCTGGAAAGACAGGGGGTACGAGCAGTACTTC. Its protein product is CAWKDRGYEQYF.

The rearrangement links TRBV23-1 to TRBJ1-4; D not certain. TRBV23-1 qualifies as an ORF whose function is uncertain. The CDR3 contains 15 residues. The V end was cut by 4 bases, the J end by 0 bases, with 9 bases between. DNA for the CDR3: TGCGCCAGCAGTCCGCAGTCATCAACTAATGAAAAACTGTTTTTT. This translates into CASSPQSSTNEKLFF.

The chain recombines TRBV7-9 with TRBJ1-1; tentative D call: TRBD1 (6 bases). The CDR3 is 12 amino acids. Germline V gene data show CDR1 as SEHNR and CDR2 as FQNEAQ (reference sequence). V was trimmed by 5 bases and J by 11 bases, leaving 15 bases between them. The CDR3 loop reads CASSGGGVGAFF. CDR3 DNA sequence: TGTGCCAGCAGCGGGGGCGGGGTTGGGGCTTTCTTT.

The V call is TRBV29-1, the J call TRBJ2-1, with a weak D call TRBD1 (6 bases). Germline V gene data show CDR1 as SQVTM and CDR2 as ANQGSEA. The CDR3 loop spans 14 amino acids. V was pared by 3 bases and J by 9 bases, with 18 bases between. This CDR3 reads CSVERSGVRFEQFF. Written as DNA, the CDR3 is TGCAGCGTTGAGAGATCAGGGGTTCGGTTTGAGCAGTTCTTC.

The gene calls are TRBV10-3 and TRBJ2-4; TRBD2 matches at 9 bases. V lost 0 bases to trimming and J lost 1 base; unmatched junction nucleotides: 7. There are 18 residues in the CDR3. CDR1 is ENHRY, CDR2 SYGVKD, per germline. The DNA of the CDR3 is TGTGCCATCAGTGAGTCGATTATAGCGGGAGAGGCCAAAAACATTCAGTACTTC. Its protein is CAISESIIAGEAKNIQYF.

Remarks on this clone: Other DNA sequences in this sample translate to the same CDR3. The chain joins TRBV28 to TRBJ1-5; D gene ambiguous. This CDR3 comprises 11 residues. V gave up 3 bases and J gave up 6 bases, with 3 bases separating them. Per the germline V gene, CDR1 is MDHEN and CDR2 is SYDVKM. The DNA of the CDR3 is TGTGCCAGCAGTTTGTCTCAGCCCCAGCATTTT. Protein: CASSLSQPQHF.

The CDR3 region has the DNA TGTGCCAGCAGCTCACCGACTACGACCTACGAGCAGTACTTC. Translation gives CASSSPTTTYEQYF. This chain links TRBV7-9 with TRBJ2-7; TRBD2 is a possible D gene (5 bases). The length of the CDR3 is 14 residues. In germline, CDR1 is SEHNR, CDR2 FQNEAQ (reference sequence). Trimming removed 4 bases at V and 2 bases at J, with 12 bases between.